These T cell receptor beta chains were read from a single sample in a study of cytomegalovirus exposure and HLA in healthy donors. TCRdb keeps only in-frame clones here, not all; method: immunoSEQ multiplex PCR. The table records 210,000 or so clones, roughly 80% of them present only once. What was sequenced was PBMCs. The origin of the receptors is a man aged 35-49 years in good health and CMV-seronegative. Both conserved end residues are part of each CDR3. A D gene is named only where the DNA matches it firmly.

v_call: TRBV7-9
j_call: TRBJ2-1
d_call: .
cdr3_aa: CASSNRVDEQFF

v_call: TRBV30
j_call: TRBJ1-1
d_call: TRBD1
cdr3_aa: CAWGKAGGTEAFF

v_call: TRBV7-2
j_call: TRBJ2-7
d_call: TRBD2
cdr3_aa: CASSHLTLAGGPGEQYF

v_call: TRBV11-2
j_call: TRBJ1-2
d_call: TRBD1
cdr3_aa: CASRPPDRGIANYGYTF

v_call: TRBV2
j_call: TRBJ1-1
d_call: .
cdr3_aa: CASSVAGNTEAFF

v_call: TRBV7-8
j_call: TRBJ1-6
d_call: .
cdr3_aa: CASSLEGQPDSPLHF

v_call: TRBV30
j_call: TRBJ1-3
d_call: TRBD1
cdr3_aa: CAWSAGTGRNTIYF

v_call: TRBV6-5
j_call: TRBJ2-7
d_call: TRBD1
cdr3_aa: CASSPRGQGPYEQYF

v_call: TRBV20-1
j_call: TRBJ2-7
d_call: .
cdr3_aa: CSERRGSEQYF

v_call: TRBV4-1
j_call: TRBJ1-5
d_call: TRBD1
cdr3_aa: CASSQQTGLNQPQHF

v_call: TRBV28
j_call: TRBJ1-1
d_call: TRBD1
cdr3_aa: CASSPDRGTEAFF

v_call: TRBV4-2
j_call: TRBJ2-2
d_call: .
cdr3_aa: CASSLRDFGGTGELFF

v_call: TRBV28
j_call: TRBJ1-1
d_call: .
cdr3_aa: CASSHKNTEAFF

v_call: TRBV18
j_call: TRBJ2-7
d_call: .
cdr3_aa: CASSPRPLPYEQYF

v_call: TRBV6-1
j_call: TRBJ2-1
d_call: TRBD1
cdr3_aa: CASTGTDYNEQFF

v_call: TRBV19
j_call: TRBJ1-5
d_call: .
cdr3_aa: CASSMTLQGAGQPQHF

v_call: TRBV6-1
j_call: TRBJ2-7
d_call: .
cdr3_aa: CASSDGGATYEQYF

v_call: TRBV7-9
j_call: TRBJ1-1
d_call: .
cdr3_aa: CSSSLGPEAFF

v_call: TRBV4-3
j_call: TRBJ2-3
d_call: TRBD2
cdr3_aa: CASSPGTSAGNTQYF

v_call: TRBV9
j_call: TRBJ2-2
d_call: TRBD1
cdr3_aa: CASSVRTGSNTGELFF

v_call: TRBV7-8
j_call: TRBJ2-4
d_call: TRBD1
cdr3_aa: CASSLFEGADIQYF

v_call: TRBV4-3
j_call: TRBJ2-5
d_call: TRBD1
cdr3_aa: CASSQEQGDKETQYF

v_call: TRBV28
j_call: TRBJ2-7
d_call: TRBD2
cdr3_aa: CASSPQLAGGRYEQYF

v_call: TRBV15
j_call: TRBJ1-1
d_call: TRBD1
cdr3_aa: CATSRGRGRTEAFF

v_call: TRBV30
j_call: TRBJ1-6
d_call: .
cdr3_aa: CAWNVRSTYNSPLHF

v_call: TRBV5-1
j_call: TRBJ2-5
d_call: .
cdr3_aa: CASSPEGLNWETQYF

v_call: TRBV18
j_call: TRBJ2-3
d_call: TRBD2
cdr3_aa: CASSPFQLAGGTTDTQYF

v_call: TRBV5-1
j_call: TRBJ2-1
d_call: TRBD2
cdr3_aa: CASSLAGTSAEEQFF

v_call: TRBV16
j_call: TRBJ1-4
d_call: TRBD1
cdr3_aa: CASSQPDRDANEKLFF

v_call: TRBV7-7
j_call: TRBJ2-7
d_call: .
cdr3_aa: CASSLYPGTYEQYF

v_call: TRBV6-4
j_call: TRBJ1-1
d_call: .
cdr3_aa: CASSDSSGVAFF

v_call: TRBV7-8
j_call: TRBJ1-1
d_call: .
cdr3_aa: CASSLGGGWNTEAFF

v_call: TRBV9
j_call: TRBJ2-1
d_call: TRBD2
cdr3_aa: CASSVGGGGLGNEQFF

v_call: TRBV7-9
j_call: TRBJ2-3
d_call: .
cdr3_aa: CSSSLATGVADTQYF

v_call: TRBV6-5
j_call: TRBJ1-6
d_call: .
cdr3_aa: CASSYQTGYNSPLHF

v_call: TRBV4-1
j_call: TRBJ1-5
d_call: TRBD1
cdr3_aa: CASSQETGTGYQPQHF

v_call: TRBV11-3
j_call: TRBJ2-5
d_call: .
cdr3_aa: CASSLVDWQNRRETQYF

v_call: TRBV6-1
j_call: TRBJ2-2
d_call: .
cdr3_aa: CASSEALHLAGELFF

v_call: TRBV7-3
j_call: TRBJ2-2
d_call: .
cdr3_aa: CASSLTRANTGELFF

v_call: TRBV4-1
j_call: TRBJ2-7
d_call: TRBD2
cdr3_aa: CASSHRTGTSAHEQYF

v_call: TRBV7-3
j_call: TRBJ2-1
d_call: TRBD2
cdr3_aa: CASSPRSSGAYNEQFF